This T cell receptor beta chain was documented in a study of blood T cell repertoires in COVID-19. In its sample, this clone was seen once. Study processing details: Amplification of reference gene primers was used by the study to estimate nucleated cell counts. Clones were sequenced by immunoSEQ multiplex PCR, and TCRdb holds only the in-frame ones, with some missing. The V and J calls and the clone size are those of that table, but D and trimming were determined from the DNA. The sample includes about 240,000 clones, 87% of them seen just once. The V gene's germline CDR1 is SEHNR and CDR2 FQNEAQ (reference sequence). There are 17 residues in the CDR3. V was shortened by 4 bases and J by 2 bases, with 21 bases between the two germline ends.

The V and J genes are TRBV7-9 and TRBJ2-7; TRBD2 might be the D (6 bases). The specimen was PBMCs or T cells enriched from blood (not recorded which). The TCR sequence derives from a woman younger than 45 with acute COVID-19. The DNA for the CDR3 is TGTGCCAGCAGCTCTACCTTTCGGGACTCGAGGCCCTACGAGCAGTACTTC. This gives the protein CASSSTFRDSRPYEQYF.